This TCR beta chain was obtained from a study of blood T cell repertoires in COVID-19 (dated by TCRdb to 2018 to 2020). Background for the entire study: Collaborator samples came from the United States, Italy and Spain and covered acute and convalescent phases of COVID-19. Subjects who had been exposed to COVID-19, were actively infected with it, or had recovered from it provided the deeply sampled blood TCRbeta repertoires that made up the dataset. The sample metadata nearly always contained a de-identified subject ID, COVID-19 status, age in years and sex. The samples were drawn from two sources: the first 160 participants of the ongoing ImmuneRACE study, and 1,254 subjects contributed by 6 global collaborators. The material from the prospective study consisted of cDNA or gDNA derived from T cells, B-cell-depleted T cells, or PBMCs. A freely available public database, intended as a resource for researchers studying the immune response to SARS-CoV-2, is where the repertoires were released. HLA class I and class II types, where available, came from metadata supplied by the sample provider rather than from assay-based typing. What the work shows at the level of the full study, not this receptor alone: The quantity of clinical and demographic metadata differed by source and by participant and was supplied without curation.

The immunoSEQ Assay, a bias-controlled multiplex PCR, was used to amplify TCRbeta CDR3 regions from genomic DNA. From the authors' description of their analysis: The number of nucleated cells in each sample was estimated from the amplification of reference gene primers within the assay. Sequence reads were collapsed and filtered to measure the absolute abundance of every unique TCRbeta CDR3 rearrangement. For each sample, productive Simpson clonality was calculated by taking the square root of Simpson's diversity index across productive rearrangements. In TCRdb, the immuneACCESS table is reduced to in-frame sequences with V and J assigned. These tables do not hold every clone; where another copy was compared, an unresolved V gene accounts for under half, and the others remain unexplained. The DNA was the basis for D and trimming; V, J and clone size are from that table. This sample lists roughly 360,000 clones; approximately 80% were detected once. The ten largest account for under 1.2% of the sample.

Concerning this clone itself: The antigen this receptor binds is unknown. The record has no base qualities; no much larger clone is one base away.

Collaborating institutions collected whole blood in K2EDTA tubes following their own protocols. For TCRbeta analysis, collaborator samples were shipped as frozen whole blood, as isolated PBMCs, or as DNA extracted from either sample type. The germline V gene supplies CDR1 MGHRA and CDR2 YSYEKL. Deletion took 4 bases off V and 2 bases off J, with a span of 12 bases between the germline ends. The CDR3 sequence holds 16 residues, the cysteine and phenylalanine included. The read is trimmed to its CDR3 DNA, 48 bases read in frame from base 1. Recombination connected TRBV4-1 to TRBJ2-6; a weak D assignment points to TRBD2 (6 bases agree). Sequenced: peripheral blood. This sequence was found in a human donor with acute or convalescent COVID-19. The donor label of this sample is uncertain. At the DNA level, the sequence is TGCGCCAGCAGCCGATGGGGGGAGACTGGGGCCAACGTCCTGACTTTC. It codes for CASSRWGETGANVLTF.